This T cell receptor beta chain was recorded in a study of identical twins. Study conclusions and caveats: Whereas memory repertoires showed no such difference, abundant cord blood beta clonotypes carried fewer insertions.

After template switching added a universal primer site, the resulting cDNA carried unique molecular identifiers. TCRdb fed the 5' RACE reads into MiXCR, producing one record per CDR3 protein. The sample includes hundreds of thousands of distinct CDR3 sequences, about 7.5% of them seen just once. The V and J ends lost 0 bases and 5 bases respectively, with 26 bases between them. CDR3 length equals 19 residues. The V gene's germline CDR1 is SGHRS and CDR2 YFSETQ. Every one of the donors was a healthy Caucasian. This clonotype has a handful of counts. Its antigen remains unidentified. These records were also assigned to another study, of yellow fever vaccine responses in identical twins. That report adds: Among the twins, the vaccine T cell response reportedly seemed partly convergent and partly personalized.

The TCR originated in a woman younger than 35 in good health. The V and J genes are TRBV5-1 and TRBJ2-5; D may correspond to TRBD1 or TRBD2 (7 bases each). The sequencing sample was made of memory (CD45RO+) T cells sorted from blood. The CDR3, as DNA: TGCGCCAGCAGCTTGGCGGTGCTAGGACAGGCCAAAGCGGGGGAGACCCAGTACTTC. Translation: CASSLAVLGQAKAGETQYF.